These T cell receptor beta chains were read from a single sample in a study of blood T cell repertoires in COVID-19. Only in-frame clones appear in the TCRdb table, and some are missing; sequencing was by immunoSEQ multiplex PCR. The data show approximately 500,000 clones, with approximately 85% seen just once and under 4% held by the top ten. What was sequenced was peripheral blood. The receptors were sampled from a human donor in a cohort sampled during active COVID-19. CDR3s include the opening cysteine and the closing phenylalanine or tryptophan. Each record gives: CDR3 DNA, CDR3 protein, D gene, clone size, V gene, J gene. The D gene is left open where the match is weak. Part of the rows lack a size; the others show once, few, many or a class for expanded clones.

TGTGCCAGCAGCCCCAACTCCGGGACACGCGGCTACACCTTC,CASSPNSGTRGYTF,-,-,TRBV5-4,TRBJ1-2
TGTGCCAGCAGCTTAGGGACAGGGCAGTACTTC,CASSLGTGQYF,TRBD1,-,TRBV7-6,TRBJ2-7
TGTGCCAGCAGCCAAGGGGGACTAGGAAAGTTCTTC,CASSQGGLGKFF,TRBD2,-,TRBV14,TRBJ2-1
TGTGCCAGCAGCTTGCTCGGGACTAGCGGGAGGGCGGAGACCCAGTACTTC,CASSLLGTSGRAETQYF,TRBD2,-,TRBV5-6,TRBJ2-5
TGTGCCACCAGTGAAGCAGGGGACTATGGCTACACCTTC,CATSEAGDYGYTF,-,once,TRBV24-1,TRBJ1-2
TGTGCCAGCCGGCCTCGGGGTGGCACTGAAGCTTTCTTT,CASRPRGGTEAFF,-,-,TRBV5-6,TRBJ1-1
TGTGCCAGCAGCGTAGTTCAAAACTATGGCTACACCTTC,CASSVVQNYGYTF,-,-,TRBV9,TRBJ1-2
TGTGCCAGCAGCTTAAGGGGGCCATCTAACACTGAAGCTTTCTTT,CASSLRGPSNTEAFF,-,-,TRBV7-3,TRBJ1-1
TGTGCCAGCTCAGGACAGGGCCATCAGCCCCAGCATTTT,CASSGQGHQPQHF,TRBD1,-,TRBV7-3,TRBJ1-5
TGCGCCAGCAGCTTCGGCGGCGCCTACAATGAGCAGTTCTTC,CASSFGGAYNEQFF,-,-,TRBV5-1,TRBJ2-1
TGTGCCTCGAGGCGGTACACAGATACGCAGTATTTT,CASRRYTDTQYF,-,-,TRBV30,TRBJ2-3
TGTGCCACGGCGGTAGGGGCGGGCAATCAGCCCCAGCATTTT,CATAVGAGNQPQHF,-,-,TRBV18,TRBJ1-5
TGTGCCAGCAGCAATGGGGGGAAGGGGCAATCCTACAATGAGCAGTTCTTC,CASSNGGKGQSYNEQFF,-,-,TRBV7-6,TRBJ2-1
TGTGCCAGTAGTGGGCTAGCGGGAGTGGTATACAATGAGCAGTTCTTC,CASSGLAGVVYNEQFF,TRBD2,-,TRBV19,TRBJ2-1